This T cell receptor (beta chain) was identified during a study of T cells in Graves' hyperthyroidism and ophthalmopathy. The CDR3 is 16 amino acids. J lost 4 bases, V lost 5 bases, and 10 bases had no gene match. CDR1 and CDR2 from the germline V gene are SGHVS and FNYEAQ. For this clonotype: Its antigen is not identified.

Stable hyperthyroidism: no ophthalmopathy progression over 18 months of follow-up. Diagnoses rested on clinical symptoms, serum thyroxine and TRAb, thyroid ultrasound and orbital computed tomography. Study results and caveats: Blood shared most expanded thyroid clonotypes above 0.001.

Amplification yielded TCR beta CDR3 regions, with RNA transcripts as the source. First-round RT-PCR with HTBI primers amplified the TCR CDR3 region. TCRdb re-called the multiplex PCR reads with MiXCR, one entry per CDR3 protein. The sample consists of 540,000 or so distinct CDR3 sequences, more than 15% of them appearing once. V gene TRBV7-6 combines with J gene TRBJ2-3, with 9 bases that match TRBD1. The sequence was collected from a woman in her thirties with Graves' hyperthyroidism. Sequenced material: blood. The CDR3 sequence is CASSPTRDRVSDTQYF. Written as DNA, the CDR3 is TGTGCCAGCAGCCCAACCCGGGACAGGGTCTCAGATACGCAGTATTTT.